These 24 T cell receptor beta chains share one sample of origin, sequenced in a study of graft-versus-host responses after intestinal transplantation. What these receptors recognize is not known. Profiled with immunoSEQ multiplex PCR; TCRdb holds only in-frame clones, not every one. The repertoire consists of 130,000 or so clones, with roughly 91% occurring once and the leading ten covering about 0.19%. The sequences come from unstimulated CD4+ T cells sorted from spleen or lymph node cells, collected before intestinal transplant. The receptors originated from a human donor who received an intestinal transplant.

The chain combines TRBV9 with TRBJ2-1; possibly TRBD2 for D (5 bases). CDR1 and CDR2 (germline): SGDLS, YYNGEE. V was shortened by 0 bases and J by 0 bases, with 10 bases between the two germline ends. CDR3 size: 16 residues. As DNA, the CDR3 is TGTGCCAGCAGCGTAGCTAGCCCGGGCTCCTACAATGAGCAGTTCTTC. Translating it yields CASSVASPGSYNEQFF.

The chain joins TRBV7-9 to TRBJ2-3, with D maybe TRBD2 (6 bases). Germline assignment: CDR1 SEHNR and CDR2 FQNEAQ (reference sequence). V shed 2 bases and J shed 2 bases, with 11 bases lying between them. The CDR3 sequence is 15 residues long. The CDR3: CASSLRSGHTDTQYF. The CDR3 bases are TGTGCCAGCAGCTTACGAAGCGGGCACACAGATACGCAGTATTTT.

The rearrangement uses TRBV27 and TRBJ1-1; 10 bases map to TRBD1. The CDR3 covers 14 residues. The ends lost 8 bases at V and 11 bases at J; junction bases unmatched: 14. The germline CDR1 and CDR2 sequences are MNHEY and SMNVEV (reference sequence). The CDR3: CASQRQGATGWAFF. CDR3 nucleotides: TGTGCCAGCCAGAGACAGGGGGCGACGGGATGGGCTTTCTTT.

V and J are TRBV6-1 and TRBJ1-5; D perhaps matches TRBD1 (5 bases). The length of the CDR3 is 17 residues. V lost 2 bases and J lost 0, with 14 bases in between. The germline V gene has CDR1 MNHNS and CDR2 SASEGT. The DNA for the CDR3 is TGTGCCAGCAGTGAATCGTTGGGAGGGGATAGCAATCAGCCCCAGCATTTT. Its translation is CASSESLGGDSNQPQHF.

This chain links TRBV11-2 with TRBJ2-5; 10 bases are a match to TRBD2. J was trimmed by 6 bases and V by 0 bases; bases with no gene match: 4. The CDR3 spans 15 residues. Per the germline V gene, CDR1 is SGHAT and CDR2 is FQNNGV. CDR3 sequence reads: CASSLEAGGPKTQYF. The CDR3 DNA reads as TGTGCCAGCAGCTTAGAAGCGGGAGGGCCCAAGACCCAGTACTTC.

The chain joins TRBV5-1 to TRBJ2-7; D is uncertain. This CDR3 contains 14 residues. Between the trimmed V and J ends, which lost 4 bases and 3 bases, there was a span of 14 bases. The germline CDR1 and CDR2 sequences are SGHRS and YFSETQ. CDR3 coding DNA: TGCGCCAGCAGCACTCATCTGCCAGGCTACGAGCAGTACTTC. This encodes CASSTHLPGYEQYF.

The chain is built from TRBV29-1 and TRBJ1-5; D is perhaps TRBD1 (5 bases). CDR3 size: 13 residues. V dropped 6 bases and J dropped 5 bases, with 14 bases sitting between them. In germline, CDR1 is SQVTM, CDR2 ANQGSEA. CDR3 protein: CSVLWGGDQPQHF. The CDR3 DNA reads TGCAGCGTCCTCTGGGGGGGAGATCAGCCCCAGCATTTT. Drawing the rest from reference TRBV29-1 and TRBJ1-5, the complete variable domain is SAVISQKPSRDICQRGTSLTIQCQVDSQVTMMFWYRQQPGQSLTLIATANQGSEATYESGFVIDKFPISRPNLTFSTLTVSNMSPEDSSIYLCSVLWGGDQPQHFGDGTRLSIL.

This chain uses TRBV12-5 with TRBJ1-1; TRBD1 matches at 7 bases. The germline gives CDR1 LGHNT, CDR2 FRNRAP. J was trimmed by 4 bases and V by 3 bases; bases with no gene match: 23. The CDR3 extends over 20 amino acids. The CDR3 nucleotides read TGTGCTAGTGGTTTCAGCAAAAGGAAAACAGGGGTCGAACTAGGCACTGAAGCTTTCTTT. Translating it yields CASGFSKRKTGVELGTEAFF.

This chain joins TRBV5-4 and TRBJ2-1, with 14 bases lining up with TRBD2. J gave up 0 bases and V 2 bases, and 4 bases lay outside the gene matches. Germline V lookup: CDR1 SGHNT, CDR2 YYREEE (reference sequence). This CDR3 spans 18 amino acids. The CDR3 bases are TGTGCCAGCAGCTTTGGACTAGCGGGAGGCCTCTCCTACAATGAGCAGTTCTTC. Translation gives CASSFGLAGGLSYNEQFF. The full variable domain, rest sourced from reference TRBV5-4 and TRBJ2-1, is ETGVTQSPTHLIKTRGQQVTLRCSSQSGHNTVSWYQQALGQGPQFIFQYYREEENGRGNFPPRFSGLQFPNYSSELNVNALELDDSALYLCASSFGLAGGLSYNEQFFGPGTRLTVL.

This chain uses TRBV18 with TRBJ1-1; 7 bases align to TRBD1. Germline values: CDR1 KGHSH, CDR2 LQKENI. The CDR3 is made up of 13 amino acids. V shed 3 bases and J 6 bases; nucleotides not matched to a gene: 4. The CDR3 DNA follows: TGTGCCAGCTCACCTGGGACAGCAGCTGAAGCTTTCTTT. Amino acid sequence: CASSPGTAAEAFF.

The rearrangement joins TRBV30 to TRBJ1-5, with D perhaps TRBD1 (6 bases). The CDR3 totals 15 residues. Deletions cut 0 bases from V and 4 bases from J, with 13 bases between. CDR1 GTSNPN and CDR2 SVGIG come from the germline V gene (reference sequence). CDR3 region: CAWSVAGVGNQPQHF. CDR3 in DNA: TGTGCCTGGAGTGTAGCAGGGGTTGGTAATCAGCCCCAGCATTTT.

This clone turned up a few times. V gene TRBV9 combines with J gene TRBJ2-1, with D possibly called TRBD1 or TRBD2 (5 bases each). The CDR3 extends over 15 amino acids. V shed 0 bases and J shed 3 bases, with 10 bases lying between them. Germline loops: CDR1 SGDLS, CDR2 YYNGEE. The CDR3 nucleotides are TGTGCCAGCAGCGTAGTTGGGGACCACTACAATGAGCAGTTCTTC. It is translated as CASSVVGDHYNEQFF.

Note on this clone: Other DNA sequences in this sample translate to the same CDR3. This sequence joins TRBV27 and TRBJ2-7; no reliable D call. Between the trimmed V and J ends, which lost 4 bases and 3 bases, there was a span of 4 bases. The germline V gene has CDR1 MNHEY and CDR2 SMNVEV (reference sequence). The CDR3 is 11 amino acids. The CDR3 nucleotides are TGTGCCAGCAGTTCCTTCTACGAGCAGTACTTC. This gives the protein CASSSFYEQYF.

The CDR3 reads CASSLTSEYYEQYF. CDR3 bases: TGCGCCAGCAGCTTGACTAGCGAGTACTACGAGCAGTACTTC. The J gene is TRBJ2-7, the V gene TRBV5-1, with 7 bases lining up with TRBD2. This CDR3 is 14 amino acids long. CDR1 and CDR2 from the germline V gene are SGHRS and YFSETQ. Trimming cost V 1 base and J 3 bases; bases outside gene matches: 4.

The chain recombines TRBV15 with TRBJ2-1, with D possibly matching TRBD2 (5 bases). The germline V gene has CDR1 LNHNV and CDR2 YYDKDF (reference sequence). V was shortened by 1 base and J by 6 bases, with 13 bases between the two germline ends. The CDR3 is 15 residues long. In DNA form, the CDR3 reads TGTGCCACCAGCAGAGCTTTGGGCCGGGGCAATGAGCAGTTCTTC. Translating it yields CATSRALGRGNEQFF.

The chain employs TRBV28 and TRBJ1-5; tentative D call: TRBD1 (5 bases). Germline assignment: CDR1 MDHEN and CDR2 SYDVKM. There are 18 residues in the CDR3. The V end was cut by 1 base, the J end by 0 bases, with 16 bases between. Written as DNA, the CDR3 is TGTGCCAGCAGTTTATCCCCCTTACAGGATTATAGCAATCAGCCCCAGCATTTT. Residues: CASSLSPLQDYSNQPQHF. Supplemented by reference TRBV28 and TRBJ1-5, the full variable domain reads DVKVTQSSRYLVKRTGEKVFLECVQDMDHENMFWYRQDPGLGLRLIYFSYDVKMKEKGDIPEGYSVSREKKERFSLILESASTNQTSMYLCASSLSPLQDYSNQPQHFGDGTRLSIL.

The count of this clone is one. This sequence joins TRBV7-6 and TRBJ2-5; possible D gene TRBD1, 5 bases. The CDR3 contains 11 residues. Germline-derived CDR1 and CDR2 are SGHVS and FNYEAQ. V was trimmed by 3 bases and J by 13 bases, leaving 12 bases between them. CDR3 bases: TGTGCCAGCAGCTTGGGGCAGGGTCTGTACTTC. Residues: CASSLGQGLYF.

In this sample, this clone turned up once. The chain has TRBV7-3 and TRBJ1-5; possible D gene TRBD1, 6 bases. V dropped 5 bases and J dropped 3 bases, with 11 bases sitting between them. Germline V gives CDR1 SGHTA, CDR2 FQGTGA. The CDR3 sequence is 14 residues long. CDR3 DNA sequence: TGTGCCAGCAGCGGTCCAGGGGACAATCAGCCCCAGCATTTT. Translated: CASSGPGDNQPQHF.

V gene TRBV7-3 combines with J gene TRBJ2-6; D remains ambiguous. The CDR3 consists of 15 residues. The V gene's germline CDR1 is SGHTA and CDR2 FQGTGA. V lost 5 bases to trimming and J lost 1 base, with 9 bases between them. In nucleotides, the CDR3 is TGTGCCAGCAGCCTTCTACTGTCTGGGGCCAACGTCCTGACTTTC. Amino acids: CASSLLLSGANVLTF.

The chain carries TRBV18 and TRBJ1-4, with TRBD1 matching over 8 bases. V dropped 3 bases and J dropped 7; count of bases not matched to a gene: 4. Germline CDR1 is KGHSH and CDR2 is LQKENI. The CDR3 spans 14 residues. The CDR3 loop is CASSPQGASEKLFF. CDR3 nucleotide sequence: TGTGCCAGCTCACCTCAGGGGGCGAGTGAAAAACTGTTTTTT.

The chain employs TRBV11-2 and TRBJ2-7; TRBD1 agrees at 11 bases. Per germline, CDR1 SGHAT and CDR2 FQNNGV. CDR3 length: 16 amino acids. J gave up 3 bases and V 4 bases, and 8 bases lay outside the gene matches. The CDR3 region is CASSSLGTGGFYEQYF. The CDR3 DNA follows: TGTGCCAGCAGCTCCTTAGGGACAGGGGGTTTCTACGAGCAGTACTTC.

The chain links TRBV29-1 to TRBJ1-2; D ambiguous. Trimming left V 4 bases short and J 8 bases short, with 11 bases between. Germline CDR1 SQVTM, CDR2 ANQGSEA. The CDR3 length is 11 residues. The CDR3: CSVGSTRGYTF. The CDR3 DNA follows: TGCAGCGTTGGAAGCACCCGAGGCTACACCTTC.

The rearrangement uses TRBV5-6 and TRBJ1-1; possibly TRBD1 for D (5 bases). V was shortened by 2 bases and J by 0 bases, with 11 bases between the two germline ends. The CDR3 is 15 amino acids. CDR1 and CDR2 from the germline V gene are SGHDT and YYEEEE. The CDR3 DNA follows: TGTGCCAGCAGCTTAGTGGTAGGGGTGAACACTGAAGCTTTCTTT. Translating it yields CASSLVVGVNTEAFF.

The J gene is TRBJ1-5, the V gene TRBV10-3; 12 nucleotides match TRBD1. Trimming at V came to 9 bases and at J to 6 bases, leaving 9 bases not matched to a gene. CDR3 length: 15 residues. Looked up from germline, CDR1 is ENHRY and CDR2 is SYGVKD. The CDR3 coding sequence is TGTGCCATATCCGGGACAGGGGGCCAAGGTCAGCCCCAGCATTTT. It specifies CAISGTGGQGQPQHF.